A single sample is the source of the 15 T cell receptor beta chains below, sequenced in a study of siplizumab effects on memory and regulatory T cells. Repertoires were generated with immunoSEQ multiplex PCR, while TCRdb's copy carries only in-frame clones and drops some. This table has some 100,000 clones, 90% to 95% appearing once. Sequencing was carried out using CD8+ T cells sorted from blood. All receptors come from a human donor in good health.

This chain uses TRBV4-1 with TRBJ2-5; 10 bases are shared with TRBD1. With the DNA end fitting TRBJ2-7 better, the J assignment may be wrong. Per the germline V gene, CDR1 is MGHRA and CDR2 is YSYEKL. This CDR3 has 15 residues. CDR3 DNA: TGCGCCAGCAGCCAGAAGACAGGGGGCAGGTACGAGCAGTACTTC. Its translation: CASSQKTGGRYEQYF.

The rearrangement links TRBV28 to TRBJ1-5; D possibly corresponds to TRBD1 (5 bases). The V gene lost 8 bases and the J gene lost 4 bases, with 15 bases spanning the gap. Germline-derived CDR1 and CDR2 are MDHEN and SYDVKM. This CDR3 is 14 amino acids long. In nucleotides, the CDR3 is TGTGCCAGCTGGTCTCAGGGTTTTAATCAGCCCCAGCATTTT. It codes for CASWSQGFNQPQHF.

The chain links TRBV6-4 to TRBJ2-3; 7 bases agree with TRBD2. The J segment lost 2 bases and the V segment lost 5 bases, leaving 4 bases of the junction unmatched. The V gene's germline CDR1 is MRHNA and CDR2 SNTAGT. The CDR3 has 14 residues. The CDR3 region is CASSRAGNTDTQYF. CDR3 coding DNA: TGTGCCAGCAGTAGAGCGGGAAACACAGATACGCAGTATTTT.

This chain joins TRBV7-6 and TRBJ1-3; 8 bases fit TRBD1. There are 18 residues in the CDR3. V was clipped by 2 bases and J by 1 base; unmatched bases: 10. Per germline, CDR1 SGHVS and CDR2 FNYEAQ. The CDR3 reads CASSLMSGGEGSGNTIYF. The CDR3, as DNA: TGTGCCAGCAGCTTAATGTCAGGGGGCGAAGGATCTGGAAACACCATATATTTT.

The chain recombines TRBV28 with TRBJ2-7; 9 nucleotides agree with TRBD2. After removal of 6 bases from V and 2 bases from J, the junction contained 17 bases not matched to a gene. The germline CDR1 and CDR2 sequences are MDHEN and SYDVKM. The CDR3 runs 18 residues. CDR3 bases: TGTGCCAGCAGGCCCCCCCGCCCTAGCGGGAATAAACCCTACGAGCAGTACTTC. As protein: CASRPPRPSGNKPYEQYF.

The chain combines TRBV6-1 with TRBJ1-2; 7 bases map to TRBD1. V lost 4 bases to trimming and J lost 5 bases; unmatched junction nucleotides: 10. The CDR3 contains 15 residues. Germline V gene data show CDR1 as MNHNS and CDR2 as SASEGT. CDR3 region: CASSGGRDRGYGYTF. CDR3 sequence (DNA): TGTGCCAGCAGTGGCGGCCGGGACAGAGGATATGGCTACACCTTC.

The J gene is TRBJ2-2, the V gene TRBV19; the match to TRBD2 covers 15 bases. The CDR3 covers 16 residues. J was trimmed by 3 bases and V by 10 bases; bases with no gene match: 6. In germline, CDR1 is LNHDA, CDR2 SQIVND (reference sequence). The CDR3 DNA sequence: TGTGCCACAACGGGACTAGCGGGAGGAGACACCGGGGAGCTGTTTTTT. It yields the protein CATTGLAGGDTGELFF.

This chain links TRBV2 with TRBJ2-5, with TRBD2 matching 7 bases. The CDR3 is 15 amino acids. CDR1 is SNHLY, CDR2 FYNNEI, per germline. V dropped 2 bases and J dropped 2; count of bases not matched to a gene: 5. The CDR3 is CASSELAEPQETQYF. The CDR3 coding sequence is TGTGCCAGCAGTGAACTAGCGGAGCCTCAAGAGACCCAGTACTTC.

The V gene is TRBV4-3, the J gene TRBJ1-4, with unresolved D. The CDR3 is 12 amino acids. Deletions cut 0 bases from V and 8 bases from J, with 4 bases between. Germline values: CDR1 LGHNA, CDR2 YSLEER. The CDR3 DNA reads TGCGCCAGCAGCCAAGAAGGCGAAAAACTGTTTTTT. This translates into CASSQEGEKLFF.

CDR3 sequence: CASSDTGGGYTF. The CDR3 DNA is TGTGCCAGCAGTGATACAGGGGGAGGCTACACCTTC. The rearrangement links TRBV25-1 to TRBJ1-2, with 8 bases lining up with TRBD1. The junction had 2 bases not matched to a gene; V was cut back by 3 bases and J by 8 bases. The CDR3 covers 12 residues. Germline CDR1 reads MGHDK; CDR2 reads SYGVNS.

The rearrangement joins TRBV28 to TRBJ1-1; D is perhaps TRBD1 (6 bases). The germline V gene encodes CDR1 MDHEN and CDR2 SYDVKM. Trimming removed 3 bases from V and 8 bases from J, with 16 bases in between. CDR3 size: 14 residues. The CDR3 protein is CASSLATGEKEAFF. The CDR3, as DNA: TGTGCCAGCAGTTTGGCGACAGGCGAAAAAGAAGCTTTCTTT.

The chain joins TRBV5-4 to TRBJ2-3; no definite D call. The V gene lost 0 bases and the J gene lost 6 bases, with 8 bases spanning the gap. There are 13 residues in the CDR3. CDR1 and CDR2 (germline): SGHNT, YYREEE (reference sequence). The CDR3: CASSLVAGDTQYF. The DNA for the CDR3 is TGTGCCAGCAGCTTGGTAGCCGGTGATACGCAGTATTTT. The complete variable domain, with remaining parts taken from reference TRBV5-4 and TRBJ2-3, reads ETGVTQSPTHLIKTRGQQVTLRCSSQSGHNTVSWYQQALGQGPQFIFQYYREEENGRGNFPPRFSGLQFPNYSSELNVNALELDDSALYLCASSLVAGDTQYFGPGTRLTVL.

This sequence joins TRBV5-1 and TRBJ2-5; no reliable D call. This CDR3 is built from 13 residues. Trimming shortened V by 2 bases and J by 2 bases, and 7 bases separated the two germline ends. Germline CDR1 and CDR2: SGHRS and YFSETQ. The CDR3 loop is CASSLTAQETQYF. CDR3 coding DNA: TGCGCCAGCAGCTTAACAGCTCAAGAGACCCAGTACTTC.

In this sample, this clone turned up once. The rearrangement uses TRBV7-9 and TRBJ2-3; 9 bases fit TRBD2. Trimming took 5 bases from V and 3 from J; bases not matched to a gene: 3. The CDR3 is 14 amino acids. Germline values: CDR1 SEHNR, CDR2 FQNEAQ (reference sequence). In nucleotides, the CDR3 is TGTGCCAGCAGCGGCGGGGGGGCAACAGATACGCAGTATTTT. It codes for CASSGGGATDTQYF.

The chain couples TRBV27 to TRBJ2-1, with 9 positions matching TRBD1. V was pared by 4 bases and J by 6 bases, with 7 bases of the junction left unmatched. Germline CDR1 MNHEY, CDR2 SMNVEV (reference sequence). The length of the CDR3 is 15 residues. CDR3 sequence reads: CASSSQDRGGNEQFF. The DNA of the CDR3 is TGTGCCAGCAGTTCTCAGGACAGGGGAGGCAATGAGCAGTTCTTC.